Below, 21 T cell receptor beta chains from the same sample are listed, as sequenced in a study of T cells in Graves' hyperthyroidism and ophthalmopathy. The investigators amplified TCR beta CDR3 regions from RNA transcripts. TCR CDR3 underwent first-round RT-PCR with the HTBI primer set. TCRdb used MiXCR to reprocess the multiplex PCR reads, holding one entry per CDR3 protein. The top ten hold around a third of the sample, which has more than 300,000 distinct CDR3 sequences, roughly a sixth seen once. Sequencing was carried out using blood. Receptors were obtained from a woman aged 25-40 years with Graves' hyperthyroidism that later progressed to Graves' ophthalmopathy.

The J gene is TRBJ2-1, the V gene TRBV7-7; the D gene is possibly TRBD1 (5 bases). This CDR3 region has 13 residues. CDR1 is SSHAT and CDR2 is FNYEAQ in the germline V gene (reference sequence). The CDR3 bases are TGTGTTAGCAGCTTAGGGCAGGGAAATGAGCAGTTCTTC. Its protein product is CVSSLGQGNEQFF.

This clonotype has only a few counts. V usage is TRBV19 and J usage is TRBJ2-2, with D uncertain. Per the germline V gene, CDR1 is LNHDA and CDR2 is SQIVND (reference sequence). V dropped 7 bases and J dropped 0 bases, with 9 bases sitting between them. This CDR3 comprises 14 residues. The CDR3 reads CASNPASNTGELFF. The CDR3 nucleotides are TGTGCCAGTAACCCAGCCTCGAACACCGGGGAGCTGTTTTTT.

This clonotype has a count of ten or more. V gene TRBV20-1 combines with J gene TRBJ2-3; 8 bases fit TRBD2. Germline CDR1 and CDR2: DFQATT and SNEGSKA (reference sequence). The CDR3 is made up of 13 amino acids. The CDR3 nucleotides are TGCAGGGCCGGGACTAGACGAACAGATACGCAGTATTTT. As protein: CRAGTRRTDTQYF.

The sample holds many counts of this clonotype. The V and J genes are TRBV3-1 and TRBJ2-3; D is possibly TRBD2 (6 bases). Trimming took off 0 bases at V and 3 bases at J, with 10 bases between the two ends. This CDR3 is 15 amino acids long. Germline V gene data show CDR1 as LGHDT and CDR2 as YNNKEL (reference sequence). The DNA for the CDR3 is TGTGCCAGCAGCCAAGAGGGGACTGGAACAGATACGCAGTATTTT. Translating gives CASSQEGTGTDTQYF.

This clonotype was found a few times. The rearrangement joins TRBV7-9 to TRBJ2-3, with 8 bases aligning to TRBD1. This CDR3 is 14 amino acids long. Germline trimming cut 6 bases from V and 2 bases from J; bases unmatched to any gene: 4. The germline V gene encodes CDR1 SEHNR and CDR2 FQNEAQ (reference sequence). The CDR3 coding sequence is TGTGCCAGCAGGCGACAGGGGACCACAGATACGCAGTATTTT. This encodes CASRRQGTTDTQYF.

V usage is TRBV7-3 and J usage is TRBJ2-1, with 8 bases fitting TRBD2. The germline V gene has CDR1 SGHTA and CDR2 FQGTGA. V trimming: 0 bases; J trimming: 5 bases; junction bases outside the gene matches: 3. The CDR3 spans 15 residues. The CDR3 spells CASSLTSGENNEQFF. CDR3 bases: TGTGCCAGCAGCTTAACTAGCGGGGAAAACAATGAGCAGTTCTTC. Filled out from reference TRBV7-3 and TRBJ2-1, the complete variable domain reads GAGVSQTPSNKVTEKGKYVELRCDPISGHTALYWYRQSLGQGPEFLIYFQGTGAADDSGLPNDRFFAVRPEGSVSTLKIQRTERGDSAVYLCASSLTSGENNEQFFGPGTRLTVL.

This clonotype was seen repeatedly, ten times or more. V gene TRBV12-3 or TRBV12-4 combines with J gene TRBJ2-3; the match to TRBD2 covers 13 bases. The ends lost 5 bases at V and 11 bases at J; junction bases unmatched: 10. The CDR3 sequence is 15 residues long. CDR3 coding DNA: TGTGCCAGCAGTCCGCCTGGACTAGCGGGAGTCCAGCAGTATTTT. This codes for CASSPPGLAGVQQYF.

V gene TRBV2 combines with J gene TRBJ2-7; D ambiguous. V was shortened by 1 base and J by 9 bases, with 16 bases between the two germline ends. Per the germline V gene, CDR1 is SNHLY and CDR2 is FYNNEI. The CDR3 runs 14 residues. The CDR3 sequence is CASSEGPTEDGQYF. CDR3 bases: TGTGCCAGCAGTGAAGGCCCGACCGAGGACGGGCAGTACTTC.

The rearrangement uses TRBV19 and TRBJ2-4, with D perhaps TRBD1 (6 bases). Per germline, CDR1 LNHDA and CDR2 SQIVND (reference sequence). The CDR3 is 17 residues long. Trimming pared 5 bases from V and 0 bases from J, leaving 17 bases between. The CDR3 sequence is CASSGNTGWGAKNIQYF. The DNA for the CDR3 is TGTGCCAGTAGTGGTAATACAGGGTGGGGAGCCAAAAACATTCAGTACTTC.

This clonotype was counted at least ten times. This chain joins TRBV11-2 and TRBJ2-7, with 8 bases identical to TRBD1. V gave up 5 bases and J gave up 4 bases; unmatched junction bases: 10. The length of the CDR3 is 15 residues. Germline V gene sequence: CDR1 SGHAT, CDR2 FQNNGV. The chain's CDR3 is CASSGPGQVFYEQYF. The CDR3 nucleotides are TGTGCCAGCAGCGGACCGGGACAGGTCTTTTACGAGCAGTACTTC.

This clonotype was detected only a few times. V usage is TRBV4-1 and J usage is TRBJ2-5, with D unresolved. In germline, CDR1 is MGHRA, CDR2 YSYEKL. This CDR3 comprises 14 residues. The V gene lost 7 bases and the J gene lost 3 bases, with 15 bases spanning the gap. CDR3: CASTPGVFEETQYF. In DNA form, the CDR3 reads TGCGCCAGCACCCCTGGGGTTTTTGAAGAGACCCAGTACTTC.

This clonotype showed up just a few times. It may be a read error: a sequence one base away is much more abundant. The chain combines TRBV5-1 with TRBJ1-2; TRBD1 matches at 11 bases. Looked up from germline, CDR1 is SGHRS and CDR2 is YFSETQ. This CDR3 spans 15 amino acids. The CDR3 sequence is CACSLDGTGGYGYTF. The CDR3, as DNA: TGCGCCTGCAGCTTGGATGGGACAGGGGGCTATGGCTACACCTTC.

The genes are TRBV10-2 and TRBJ2-2, with 12 bases identical to TRBD2. V shed 2 bases and J 7 bases; nucleotides not matched to a gene: 8. This CDR3 comprises 17 residues. Germline CDR1 is WSHSY and CDR2 is SAAADI. The CDR3 sequence is CASSERLAGGPVGELFF. In DNA, the CDR3 is TGCGCCAGCAGTGAGCGGCTAGCGGGGGGGCCCGTCGGGGAGCTGTTTTTT.

This clonotype has ten or more counts. V gene TRBV29-1 combines with J gene TRBJ1-1, with 7 nucleotides matching TRBD1. This CDR3 has 14 residues. Trimming removed 5 bases from V and 3 bases from J; junction bases left unmatched: 9. CDR1 and CDR2 from the germline V gene are SQVTM and ANQGSEA. The chain's CDR3 is CSVPGQHGDTEAFF. In nucleotides, the CDR3 is TGCAGCGTTCCGGGACAGCATGGAGACACTGAAGCTTTCTTT.

This chain joins TRBV6-2 or TRBV6-3 and TRBJ2-5; D gene uncertain. Germline CDR1 MNHEY, CDR2 SVGEGT. Trimming left V 0 bases short and J 1 base short, with 6 bases between. CDR3 length: 14 residues. CDR3 sequence: CASSYSRFQETQYF. CDR3 DNA sequence: TGTGCCAGCAGTTACTCTAGGTTCCAAGAGACCCAGTACTTC.

At least ten counts were recorded for this clonotype. CDR3 in DNA: TGCAGTGCCCGTAGGGGGCTTGGCTATGGCTACACCTTC. It is translated as CSARRGLGYGYTF. The genes are TRBV20-1 and TRBJ1-2, with 7 nucleotides matching TRBD1. With 6 bases clipped from V and 4 bases from J, the junction kept 8 bases outside the gene matches. CDR3 size: 13 residues. Germline V gene sequence: CDR1 DFQATT, CDR2 SNEGSKA (reference sequence).

This clonotype was observed many times. The chain joins TRBV19 to TRBJ2-7, with D perhaps assigned TRBD1 or TRBD2 (5 bases each). V gave up 8 bases and J gave up 4 bases, with 15 bases separating them. CDR1 and CDR2 (germline): LNHDA, SQIVND (reference sequence). The CDR3 is 13 residues long. CDR3 nucleotides: TGTGCCAGTTCCCGGGACCCACAATACGAGCAGTACTTC. Amino acid sequence: CASSRDPQYEQYF.

The chain links TRBV7-9 to TRBJ2-2; TRBD1 aligns across 11 bases. V lost 5 bases, J lost 5 bases, and 7 bases stayed unmatched. The CDR3 loop spans 16 amino acids. The germline V gene encodes CDR1 SEHNR and CDR2 FQNEAQ (reference sequence). CDR3 residues: CASSLGQGARTGELFF. CDR3 DNA sequence: TGTGCCAGCAGCCTTGGACAGGGGGCAAGGACCGGGGAGCTGTTTTTT.

The sample holds a few counts of this clonotype. J is TRBJ1-1 and V is TRBV4-2, with 7 bases matching TRBD1. Germline-derived CDR1 and CDR2 are LGHNA and YNFKEQ. Germline trimming cut 0 bases from V and 0 bases from J; bases unmatched to any gene: 16. CDR3 length: 20 residues. The CDR3, as DNA: TGTGCCAGCAGCCAAGATTCTACGGGGACAGCTACATTAATGAACACTGAAGCTTTCTTT. Protein product: CASSQDSTGTATLMNTEAFF.

In its sample, this clonotype was seen many times. The V gene is TRBV11-2, the J gene TRBJ2-5; D is possibly TRBD1 (5 bases). The CDR3 consists of 16 residues. The germline gives CDR1 SGHAT, CDR2 FQNNGV. V gave up 2 bases and J gave up 1 base, with 14 bases separating them. As DNA, the CDR3 is TGTGCCAGCAGCTTAATCATTCCCGACAGCCAAGAGACCCAGTACTTC. The encoded protein is CASSLIIPDSQETQYF.

This clonotype showed up many times. This chain connects TRBV7-9 to TRBJ2-7; 7 nucleotides align to TRBD1. With 4 bases clipped from V and 3 bases from J, the junction kept 9 bases outside the gene matches. The CDR3 extends over 15 amino acids. Germline assignment: CDR1 SEHNR and CDR2 FQNEAQ (reference sequence). Here the CDR3 reads CASSSDIRQGYEQYF. DNA for the CDR3: TGTGCCAGCAGCTCCGATATTCGACAGGGCTACGAGCAGTACTTC.